This T cell receptor beta chain originates from a study of OX40 agonist ivuxolimab in advanced cancers. CDR1 is LNHDA, CDR2 SQIVND, per germline (reference sequence). The CDR3 spans 15 residues. V lost 0 bases and J lost 4, with 10 bases in between. Produced via immunoSEQ multiplex PCR; TCRdb's table is partial and in-frame only. In the table there are around 60,000 clones, roughly nine tenths of which are singletons. The sequence derives from an adult with an advanced solid tumor such as melanoma, head and neck, liver or kidney cancer. This specimen consisted of CD4+ or CD8+ T cells sorted from blood, obtained in a trial of the OX40 agonist ivuxolimab. This chain connects TRBV19 to TRBJ1-5; perhaps TRBD1 as D (5 bases). The DNA for the CDR3 is TGTGCCAGTAGTATAGATAGATCAGGGAATCAGCCCCAGCATTTT. This gives the protein CASSIDRSGNQPQHF.